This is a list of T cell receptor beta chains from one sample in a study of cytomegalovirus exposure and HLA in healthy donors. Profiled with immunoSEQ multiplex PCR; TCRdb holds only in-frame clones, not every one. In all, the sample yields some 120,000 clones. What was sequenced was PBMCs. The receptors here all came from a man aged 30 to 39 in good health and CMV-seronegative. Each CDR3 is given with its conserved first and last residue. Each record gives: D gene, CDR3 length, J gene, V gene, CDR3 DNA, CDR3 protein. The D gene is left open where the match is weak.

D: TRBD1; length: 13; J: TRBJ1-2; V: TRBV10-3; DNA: TGTGCCACCCCTAGTCGACAGGGGGATGGCTACACCTTC; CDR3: CATPSRQGDGYTF
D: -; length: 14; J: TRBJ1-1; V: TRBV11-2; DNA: TGTGCCAGCAGCTCGGGACTCGAGGGCACTGAAGCTTTCTTT; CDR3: CASSSGLEGTEAFF
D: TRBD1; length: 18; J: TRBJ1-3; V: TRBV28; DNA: TGTGCCAGCAGTTCACTTAGGACAGGGGAGATCTCTGGAAACACCATATATTTT; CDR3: CASSSLRTGEISGNTIYF
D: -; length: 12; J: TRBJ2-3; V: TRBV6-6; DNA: TGTGCCAGCAGGGAGGAGGCAGATACGCAGTATTTT; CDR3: CASREEADTQYF
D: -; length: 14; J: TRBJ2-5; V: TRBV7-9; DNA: TGTGCCAGCAGCTTTGGACAAACCCAAGAGACCCAGTACTTC; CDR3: CASSFGQTQETQYF
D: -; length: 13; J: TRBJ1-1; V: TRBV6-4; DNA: TGTGCCAGCAGTGTTGAGGTAAACACTGAAGCTTTCTTT; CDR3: CASSVEVNTEAFF
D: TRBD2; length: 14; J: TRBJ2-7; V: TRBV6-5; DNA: TGTGCCAGCAGCCGACTAGCGGGAGTTGGCGAGCAGTACTTC; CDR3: CASSRLAGVGEQYF
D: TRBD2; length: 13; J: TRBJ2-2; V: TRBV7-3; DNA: TGTGCCAGCAGAACTAGCGGGGCCGGGGAGCTGTTTTTT; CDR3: CASRTSGAGELFF
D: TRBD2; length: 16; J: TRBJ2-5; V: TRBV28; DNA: TGTGCCAGCAGTTTTGGGCTAGCGGGGTACCAAGAGACCCAGTACTTC; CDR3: CASSFGLAGYQETQYF
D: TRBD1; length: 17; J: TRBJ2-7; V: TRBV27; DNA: TGTGCCAGCAGTTGGAGGGACGTCGGGACAGGGGGCTACGAGCAGTACTTC; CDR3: CASSWRDVGTGGYEQYF
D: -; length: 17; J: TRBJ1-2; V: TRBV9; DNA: TGTGCCAGCAGCGTGGCGGCAGGACGTGCGCCGGGATATGGCTACACCTTC; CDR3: CASSVAAGRAPGYGYTF
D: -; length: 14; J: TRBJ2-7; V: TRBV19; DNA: TGTGCCAGTAGTATTGTGGGCAGCAATTACGAGCAGTACTTC; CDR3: CASSIVGSNYEQYF
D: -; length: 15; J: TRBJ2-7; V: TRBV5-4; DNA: TGTGCCAGCAGCTTGGCCAGTCGTGATGCGGGGGAGCAGTACTTC; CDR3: CASSLASRDAGEQYF
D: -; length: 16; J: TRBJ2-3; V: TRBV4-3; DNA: TGCGCCAGCAGCCCCGAAGGGGGGAGGGGCACAGATACGCAGTATTTT; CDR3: CASSPEGGRGTDTQYF
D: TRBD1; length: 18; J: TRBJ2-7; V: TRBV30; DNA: TGTGCCTGGAGCCTCCTGTTCCGATGGGACAGGGAAAACCACGAGCAGTACTTC; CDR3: CAWSLLFRWDRENHEQYF
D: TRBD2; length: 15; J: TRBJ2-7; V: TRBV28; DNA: TGTGCCAGCAGGGAACTAGCGGACGAGTCCTACGAGCAGTACTTC; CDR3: CASRELADESYEQYF
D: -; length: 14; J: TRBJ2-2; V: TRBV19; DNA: TGTGCCAGTAGTATCCTCGTGAACACCGGGGAGCTGTTTTTT; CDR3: CASSILVNTGELFF
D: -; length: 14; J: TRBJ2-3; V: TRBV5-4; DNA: TGTGCCAGCAGCCGTGGGGGCGCAGGAGATACGCAGTATTTT; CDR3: CASSRGGAGDTQYF
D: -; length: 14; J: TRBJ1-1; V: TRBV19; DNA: TGTGCCAGTAGTATAGGCACACCGAACACTGAAGCTTTCTTT; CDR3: CASSIGTPNTEAFF
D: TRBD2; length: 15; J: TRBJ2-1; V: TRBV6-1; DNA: TGTGCCAGCAGCCTCACTAGCGGAGGGGGAGATGAGCAGTTCTTC; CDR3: CASSLTSGGGDEQFF
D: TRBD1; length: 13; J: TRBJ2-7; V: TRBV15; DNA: TGTGCCACCAGGGGACAGAACTCCTACGAGCAGTACTTC; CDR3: CATRGQNSYEQYF
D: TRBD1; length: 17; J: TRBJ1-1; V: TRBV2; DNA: TGTGCCAGCAGTAATTACCCGGGACAGGGATTGGGCACTGAAGCTTTCTTT; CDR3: CASSNYPGQGLGTEAFF
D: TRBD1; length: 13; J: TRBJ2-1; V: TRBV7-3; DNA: TGTGCCAGCAGCTTGGGACAGAACAATGAGCAGTTCTTC; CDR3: CASSLGQNNEQFF
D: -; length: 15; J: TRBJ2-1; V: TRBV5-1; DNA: TGCGCCAGCAGCTTGTCACAGGGACGCTACAATGAGCAGTTCTTC; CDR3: CASSLSQGRYNEQFF
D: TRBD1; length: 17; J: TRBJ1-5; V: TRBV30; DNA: TGTGCCTGGAGTGTACTGAGAGGGGGCGCGATGGATCAGCCCCAGCATTTT; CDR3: CAWSVLRGGAMDQPQHF
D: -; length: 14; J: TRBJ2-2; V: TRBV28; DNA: TGTGCCAGCAGTTTTCAGGGTATCACCGGGGAGCTGTTTTTT; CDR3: CASSFQGITGELFF
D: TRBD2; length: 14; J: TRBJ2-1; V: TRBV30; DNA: TGTGCCGGGAATCCCGGGACTAGCCCCAATGAGCAGTTCTTC; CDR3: CAGNPGTSPNEQFF
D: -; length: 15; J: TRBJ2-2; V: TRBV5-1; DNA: TGCGCCAGCAGCTTCTCCGGGACAATCACCGGGGAGCTGTTTTTT; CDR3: CASSFSGTITGELFF
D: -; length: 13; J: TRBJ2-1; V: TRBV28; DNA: TGTGCCAGCAGTTCCACAGGGTACAATGAGCAGTTCTTC; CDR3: CASSSTGYNEQFF
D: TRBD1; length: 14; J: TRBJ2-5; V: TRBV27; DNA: TGTGCCAGCAGTAAGGGACAGCACCAAGAGACCCAGTACTTC; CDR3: CASSKGQHQETQYF
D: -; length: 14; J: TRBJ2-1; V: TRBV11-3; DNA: TGTGCCAGCAGCTTAGGGGGCAGGGAGGCTGAGCAGTTCTTC; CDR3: CASSLGGREAEQFF